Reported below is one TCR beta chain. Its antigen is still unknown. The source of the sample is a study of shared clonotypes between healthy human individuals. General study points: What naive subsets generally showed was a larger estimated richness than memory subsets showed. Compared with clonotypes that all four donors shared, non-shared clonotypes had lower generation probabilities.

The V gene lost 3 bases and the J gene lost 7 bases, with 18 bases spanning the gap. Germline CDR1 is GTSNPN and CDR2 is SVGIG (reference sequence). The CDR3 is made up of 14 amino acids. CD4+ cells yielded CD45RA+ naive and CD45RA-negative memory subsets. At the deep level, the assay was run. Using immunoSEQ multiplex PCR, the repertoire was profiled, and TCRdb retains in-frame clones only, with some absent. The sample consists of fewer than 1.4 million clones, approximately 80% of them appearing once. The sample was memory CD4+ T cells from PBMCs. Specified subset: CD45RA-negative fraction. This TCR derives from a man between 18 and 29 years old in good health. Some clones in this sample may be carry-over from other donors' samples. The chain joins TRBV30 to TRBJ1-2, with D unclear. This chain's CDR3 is CAWRRTSVGGGYTF. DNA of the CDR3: TGTGCCTGGAGACGGACTTCAGTAGGTGGTGGCTACACCTTC.